This T cell receptor (beta chain) is drawn from a study of control samples from healthy donors and cancer patients (TCRdb year 2020). The library was obtained by the immunoSEQ multiplex PCR assay. In TCRdb, the immuneACCESS table is reduced to in-frame sequences with V and J assigned. These tables do not hold every clone; where another copy was compared, an unresolved V gene accounts for under half, and the others remain unexplained. The sample table holds 150,000 to 180,000 clones, of which about 94% were seen once. About 5% of the sample is in the top ten clones. On this clone: No antigen is known for it. No much larger clone is present one base from it, and per-base qualities are unavailable. The same CDR3 is also encoded by other DNA sequences in this sample.

Reading the germline V gene gives CDR1 SGHTA and CDR2 FQGNSA. V and J lose 5 bases and 1 base, and a span of 6 bases separates them. From the cysteine up to the phenylalanine, the CDR3 has a length of 13 residues. Only CDR3 DNA remains: 39 bases, in frame from the first base. The sample consisted of blood. The chain couples TRBV7-2 to TRBJ2-1, with the D gene not confidently named. The source of this sequence is a man aged 40-49 years in good health. The DNA sequence is TGTGCCAGCAGCCCGTATTCCTACAATGAGCAGTTCTTC. It encodes CASSPYSYNEQFF.